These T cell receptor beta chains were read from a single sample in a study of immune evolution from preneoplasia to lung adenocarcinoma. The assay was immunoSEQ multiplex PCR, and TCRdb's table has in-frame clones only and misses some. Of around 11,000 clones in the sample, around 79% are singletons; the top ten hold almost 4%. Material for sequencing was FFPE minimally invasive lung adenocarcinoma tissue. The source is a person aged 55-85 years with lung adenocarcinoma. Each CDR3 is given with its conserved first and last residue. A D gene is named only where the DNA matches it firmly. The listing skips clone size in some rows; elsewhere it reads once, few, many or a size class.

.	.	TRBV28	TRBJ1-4	TGTGCCAGCAGTTTTATAGGGACCGATGAAAAACTGTTTTTT	CASSFIGTDEKLFF
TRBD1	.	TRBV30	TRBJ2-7	TGTGTCTGGACCCCAGGGGGATACGAGCAGTACTTC	CVWTPGGYEQYF
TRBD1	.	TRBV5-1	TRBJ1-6	TGCGCCAGCAGCTTAGGACAGGATAGGTCACCCCTCCACTTT	CASSLGQDRSPLHF
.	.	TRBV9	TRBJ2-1	TGTGCCAGCAGCGTAGCCCTTGTGGGGAGGGGGAATGAGCAGTTCTTC	CASSVALVGRGNEQFF
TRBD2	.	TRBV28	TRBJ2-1	TGTGCCAGCAGGGGACTAGCGGGGGACAATGAGCAGTTCTTC	CASRGLAGDNEQFF
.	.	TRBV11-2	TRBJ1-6	TGTGCCAGCAGCTTAAGGAACTCACCCCTCCACTTT	CASSLRNSPLHF
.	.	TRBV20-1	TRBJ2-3	TGCAGTGCCGAACAAGATACGCAGTATTTT	CSAEQDTQYF
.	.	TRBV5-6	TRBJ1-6	TGTGCCAGCAGCTGGGTTAATTCACCCCTCCACTTT	CASSWVNSPLHF
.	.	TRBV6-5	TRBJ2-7	TGTGCCAGCAGTTACCTTTCTGCGGGGATTGGGTACGAGCAGTACTTC	CASSYLSAGIGYEQYF
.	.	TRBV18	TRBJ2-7	TGTGCCAGCTCACCAGCGCCCTCGACAGACTCCTACGAGCAGTACTTC	CASSPAPSTDSYEQYF
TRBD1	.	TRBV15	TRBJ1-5	TGTGCCACCAGCAGGAATTTACCGGGACAGGGAGGCCAGCCCCAGCATTTT	CATSRNLPGQGGQPQHF
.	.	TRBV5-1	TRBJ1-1	TGCGCCAGCAGCTTGAACAGTGCGAACACTGAAGCTTTCTTT	CASSLNSANTEAFF
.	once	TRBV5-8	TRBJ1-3	TGTGCCAGCAGCCACCGACTCTCTGGAAACACCATATATTTT	CASSHRLSGNTIYF
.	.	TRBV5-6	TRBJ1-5	TGTGCCAGCAGCTACCGGGACAAGCCAAATCAGCCCCAGCATTTT	CASSYRDKPNQPQHF
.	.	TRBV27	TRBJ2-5	TGTGCCAGCAGTTCGGCTAACGGGGGTCAAGAGACCCAGTACTTC	CASSSANGGQETQYF
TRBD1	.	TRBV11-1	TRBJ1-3	TGTGCCAGCAGCTTGTTGACAGGGCAATCTGGAAACACCATATATTTT	CASSLLTGQSGNTIYF
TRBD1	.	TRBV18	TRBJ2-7	TGTGCCAGCTCAGACTTCGGGACAGCCTCCTACGAGCAGTACTTC	CASSDFGTASYEQYF
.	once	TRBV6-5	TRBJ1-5	TGTGCCAGCACCTCTGGACAGTATCAGCCCCAGCATTTT	CASTSGQYQPQHF
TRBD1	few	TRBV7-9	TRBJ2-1	TGTGCCAGCAGCTCGGGACAGCTTTACTACAATGAGCAGTTCTTC	CASSSGQLYYNEQFF
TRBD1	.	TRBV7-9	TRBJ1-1	TGTGCCAGCAGCGCCGGGACAGGGGAGAGGGCTGAAGCTTTCTTT	CASSAGTGERAEAFF
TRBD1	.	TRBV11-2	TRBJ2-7	TGTGCCAGCAGTACGGGACAGGGCATCTCCTACGAGCAGTACTTC	CASSTGQGISYEQYF
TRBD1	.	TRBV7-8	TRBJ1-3	TGTGCCAGCAGCCCTTGGGACAGGGGGCTTGGAAACACCATATATTTT	CASSPWDRGLGNTIYF
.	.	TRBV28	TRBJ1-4	TGTGCCAGCAGCCGAAGTAACACTAATGAAAAACTGTTTTTT	CASSRSNTNEKLFF
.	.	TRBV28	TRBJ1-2	TGTGCCAGCAGTTTAAGGGGCGTGGGCTATGGCTACACCTTC	CASSLRGVGYGYTF
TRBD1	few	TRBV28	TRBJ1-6	TGTGCCAGCAGTTTTTCCCGGACAGGGGGTTTCTATAATTCACCCCTCCACTTT	CASSFSRTGGFYNSPLHF
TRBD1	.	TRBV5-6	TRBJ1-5	TGTGCCAGCAGTTATTACACAGGGGGCGGCAATCAGCCCCAGCATTTT	CASSYYTGGGNQPQHF
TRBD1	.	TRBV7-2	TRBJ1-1	TGTGCCAGCAGCTCGGACAGGGCGACTGAAGCTTTCTTT	CASSSDRATEAFF
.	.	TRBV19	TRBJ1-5	TGTGCCAGTAAACTCCTAACGAGGGGGACTGATCAGCCCCAGCATTTT	CASKLLTRGTDQPQHF
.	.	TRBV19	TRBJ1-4	TGTGCCAGTCGCCCAAGTGGGGGGTTGAATGAAAAACTGTTTTTT	CASRPSGGLNEKLFF
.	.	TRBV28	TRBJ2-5	TGTGCCAGCAGTTACCCTTACTGGGGTCAAGAGACCCAGTACTTC	CASSYPYWGQETQYF
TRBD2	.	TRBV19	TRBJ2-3	TGTGCCAGTAGTAGTAGCGGGGGCAGCACAGATACGCAGTATTTT	CASSSSGGSTDTQYF
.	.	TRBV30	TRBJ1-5	TGTGCCTGGAGTGTACCTGGCAATCAGCCCCAGCATTTT	CAWSVPGNQPQHF
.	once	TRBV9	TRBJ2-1	TGTGCCAGCAGCGTTTCACCTCGGAGCGGCCAAAATTCCTACAATGAGCAGTTCTTC	CASSVSPRSGQNSYNEQFF
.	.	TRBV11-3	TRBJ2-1	TGTGCCAGCAGCTCCGCGGGGGCGGGCAATGAGCAGTTCTTC	CASSSAGAGNEQFF
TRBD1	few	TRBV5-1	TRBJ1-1	TGCGCCAGCAGCTTGGCAGGGGGGGCGAGAACTGAAGCTTTCTTT	CASSLAGGARTEAFF
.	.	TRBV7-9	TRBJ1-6	TGTGCCAGCAGCCCAAATAATTCACCCCTCCACTTT	CASSPNNSPLHF
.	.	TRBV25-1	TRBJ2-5	TGTGCCAGCAGTGCAATGGGTGCAGGAGAGACCCAGTACTTC	CASSAMGAGETQYF
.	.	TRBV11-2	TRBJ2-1	TGTGCCAGCAGCCCAGAATACAATGAGCAGTTCTTC	CASSPEYNEQFF
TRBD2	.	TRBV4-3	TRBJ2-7	TGCGCCAGCAGCCAAGGACTAGCGGGGACTTCCTACGAGCAGTACTTC	CASSQGLAGTSYEQYF
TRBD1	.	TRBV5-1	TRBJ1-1	TGCGCCAGCAGCTTATGGGAGGGACAGGGGATGAACACTGAAGCTTTCTTT	CASSLWEGQGMNTEAFF
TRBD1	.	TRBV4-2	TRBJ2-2	TGTGCCAGCAGCCACTCCGGGACAGGGAACACCGGGGAGCTGTTTTTT	CASSHSGTGNTGELFF
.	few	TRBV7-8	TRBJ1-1	TGTGCCAGCAGCTTATCCAGGAACACTGAAGCTTTCTTT	CASSLSRNTEAFF
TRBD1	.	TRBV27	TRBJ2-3	TGTGCCAGCAGTTTCCCGGGACAGGGAACAGATACGCAGTATTTT	CASSFPGQGTDTQYF
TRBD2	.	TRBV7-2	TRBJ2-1	TGTGCCAGCAGCTGGATAGCGGGTCCCTCCTACAATGAGCAGTTCTTC	CASSWIAGPSYNEQFF
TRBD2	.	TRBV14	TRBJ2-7	TGTGCCAGCAGCTTTGGCGGGAGCTCCTACGAGCAGTACTTC	CASSFGGSSYEQYF
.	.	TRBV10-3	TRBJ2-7	TGTGCCATCAGTGCCCCCCCGGGGCAGGGAAGCGACGAGCAGTACTTC	CAISAPPGQGSDEQYF
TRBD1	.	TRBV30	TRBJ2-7	TGTGCCTGGAGCCCTACAGGGGGCGTCCGGTACGAGCAGTACTTC	CAWSPTGGVRYEQYF
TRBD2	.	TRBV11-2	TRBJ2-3	TGTGCCAGCAGCTCCCTAGCGGGGAGCACAGATACGCAGTATTTT	CASSSLAGSTDTQYF
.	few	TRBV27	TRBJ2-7	TGTGCCAGCCTCTATGGGGACGAGCAGTACTTC	CASLYGDEQYF
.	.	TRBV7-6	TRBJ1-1	TGTGCCAGCAGCTTAAGCGCCCCGGAGGGGGGAATCACTGAAGCTTTCTTT	CASSLSAPEGGITEAFF
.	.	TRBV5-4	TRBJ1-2	TGTGCCAGCAGCTTGAGACAAGGGTATGGCTACACCTTC	CASSLRQGYGYTF
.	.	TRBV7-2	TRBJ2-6	TGTGCCAGCAGACGACAAAGTCGGGCCAACGTCCTGACTTTC	CASRRQSRANVLTF